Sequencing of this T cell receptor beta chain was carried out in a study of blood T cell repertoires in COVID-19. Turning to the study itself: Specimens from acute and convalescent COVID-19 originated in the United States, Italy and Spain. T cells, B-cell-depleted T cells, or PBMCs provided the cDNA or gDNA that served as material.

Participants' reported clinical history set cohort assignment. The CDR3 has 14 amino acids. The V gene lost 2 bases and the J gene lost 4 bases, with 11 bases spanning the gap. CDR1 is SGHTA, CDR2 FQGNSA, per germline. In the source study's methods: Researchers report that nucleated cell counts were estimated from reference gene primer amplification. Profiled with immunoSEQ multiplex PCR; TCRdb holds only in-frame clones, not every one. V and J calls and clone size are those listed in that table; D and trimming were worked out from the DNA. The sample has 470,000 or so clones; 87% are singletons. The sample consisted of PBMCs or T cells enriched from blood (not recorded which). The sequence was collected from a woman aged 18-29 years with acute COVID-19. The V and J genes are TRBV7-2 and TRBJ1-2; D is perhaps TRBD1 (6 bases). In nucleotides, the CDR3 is TGTGCCAGCAGCTTACAGGGGATTGCCTATGGCTACACCTTC. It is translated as CASSLQGIAYGYTF.